These 7 T cell receptor beta chains were sequenced from one sample in a study of T-cell memory formation after mild COVID-19. MiXCR, run by TCRdb on the 5' RACE reads, gives a single entry per CDR3 protein. The table records 450,000 or so distinct CDR3 sequences, 15% to 25% of them present only once. The sample taken for sequencing was PBMCs or a T cell subset sorted from them (not recorded which). Every receptor here comes from an adult woman who had mild COVID-19 (a few samples of this study predate the infection). Cell type and time point are not known.

This clonotype showed up just a few times. J is TRBJ2-3 and V is TRBV12-3 or TRBV12-4; possible D gene TRBD1, 6 bases. CDR3 length: 19 residues. The germline V and J ends were trimmed by 4 bases and 0 bases, with 23 bases remaining between them. This chain's CDR3 is CASSSYPSRPGTSTDTQYF. In DNA form, the CDR3 reads TGTGCCAGCAGTTCATATCCATCACGACCGGGGACAAGCACAGATACGCAGTATTTT.

V usage is TRBV7-2 and J usage is TRBJ1-2; TRBD1 is a possible D gene (5 bases). Germline CDR1 is SGHTA and CDR2 is FQGNSA. Trimming removed 4 bases from V and 1 base from J, with 13 bases in between. CDR3 length equals 15 residues. CDR3 in amino acids: CASSSSGTINYGYTF. CDR3 DNA: TGTGCCAGCAGCTCCTCCGGGACGATTAACTATGGCTACACCTTC.

V usage is TRBV20-1 and J usage is TRBJ1-2; TRBD1 matches at 10 bases. The CDR3 is 14 residues long. Germline assignment: CDR1 DFQATT and CDR2 SNEGSKA (reference sequence). The V gene end was trimmed by 0 bases and the J gene end by 7 bases; junction bases not matched to a gene: 5. CDR3 in amino acids: CSAREGTGASGYTF. CDR3 DNA: TGCAGTGCTAGAGAAGGGACAGGGGCTTCTGGCTACACCTTC.

The gene calls are TRBV7-9 and TRBJ1-2; the match to TRBD1 covers 10 bases. After removal of 7 bases from V and 4 bases from J, the junction contained 9 bases not matched to a gene. The CDR3 consists of 15 residues. Looked up from germline, CDR1 is SEHNR and CDR2 is FQNEAQ (reference sequence). The CDR3 DNA follows: TGTGCCAGCACCCTACCGGGACAGGGGAGCTATGGCTACACCTTC. This codes for CASTLPGQGSYGYTF.

This clonotype was detected only a few times. This rearrangement joins TRBV10-3 to TRBJ1-4, with no clear D. Germline CDR1 is ENHRY and CDR2 is SYGVKD. Trimming removed 0 bases at V and 11 bases at J, with 7 bases between. The CDR3 has 12 residues. The CDR3 loop is CAISESPMKLFF. The CDR3, as DNA: TGTGCCATCAGTGAGTCCCCGATGAAACTGTTTTTT.

There are a few counts of this clonotype. The genes are TRBV3-1 and TRBJ2-7; D ambiguous. Germline lookup yields CDR1 LGHDT and CDR2 YNNKEL (reference sequence). CDR3 size: 13 residues. V lost 3 bases, J lost 1 base, and 7 bases lay in between. CDR3 sequence reads: CASSQMPSYEQYF. The CDR3 region has the DNA TGTGCCAGCAGCCAGATGCCTTCCTACGAGCAGTACTTC.

A few counts support this clonotype. The J gene is TRBJ2-1, the V gene TRBV7-9; no definite D call. The CDR3 is 15 amino acids. Germline CDR1 is SEHNR and CDR2 is FQNEAQ (reference sequence). Trimming removed 1 base from V and 7 bases from J, with 14 bases in between. The CDR3 here is CASSLVIPIANEQFF. CDR3 bases: TGTGCCAGCAGCTTAGTTATCCCAATAGCTAATGAGCAGTTCTTC.